Listed here is a single T cell receptor (beta chain). This sample stems from a study of blood T cell repertoires in COVID-19. Clones were sequenced by immunoSEQ multiplex PCR, and TCRdb holds only the in-frame ones, with some missing. This table has some 490,000 clones, approximately 83% appearing once. This CDR3 has 13 residues. Trimming stripped 8 bases from V and 0 bases from J, with 10 bases between. Germline-derived CDR1 and CDR2 are SGDLS and YYNGEE. This sequence originates from a human donor in a cohort sampled during active COVID-19. Input material: peripheral blood. The chain employs TRBV9 and TRBJ2-3; unclear D gene. CDR3 sequence: CASRSRSTDTQYF. The CDR3 DNA is TGTGCCAGTAGGAGCCGTAGCACAGATACGCAGTATTTT.